The next 21 T cell receptor beta chains were all read from a single sample in a study of immune aging and cytomegalovirus after organ transplant (dated by TCRdb to the early 2020s). These receptors have no identified antigens. In the paper's terms, the time point label means: five sample-tagged time points from pre-transplant (day -1) to day 368 post-transplant, pooled. Library preparation was by single-cell sequencing. The listed sequencing device is Illumina NovaSeq 6000. The BD Rhapsody Targeted mRNA and AbSeq Reagent Kit was used in a microwell format for cell capture and library preparation. TCRdb trimmed public reads at Q25 via fastp, called clones via MiXCR and kept in-frame beta chains. CDR3 protein duplicates are merged, each entry listing the most common genes and DNA. This sample has more than 20,000 distinct CDR3 sequences in its table, and about a third of those were observed once. The ten largest clones take up 25% to 30% of the sample.

Source: CMV peptide-activated CD4+ and CD8+ T cells sorted from blood, taken at five time points, pooled. Read against the paper, the sample's cell subset or site label means: sorted CD8+CD137+ and CD4+CD154+ T cells after about 12 h CMV IE-1 peptide stimulation. The origin of the receptors is a female donor who had a heart transplant and CMV viremia.

This clonotype was found a few times. The chain is built from TRBV2 and TRBJ1-5; 8 nucleotides agree with TRBD1. With V trimmed by 6 bases and J by 1 base, 8 bases remained unmatched. Germline V lookup: CDR1 SNHLY, CDR2 FYNNEI. The CDR3 runs to 16 residues. The chain's CDR3 is CASRDRTGWSNQPQHF. In DNA form, the CDR3 reads TGTGCCAGCAGGGATAGGACAGGGTGGAGCAATCAGCCCCAGCATTTT.

This clonotype was detected only once. A junction boundary mismatches the germline segment, possibly from a read error. The J gene is TRBJ2-1, the V gene TRBV12-3 or TRBV12-4; tentatively, D is TRBD1 or TRBD2 (5 bases each). CDR3 size: 14 residues. Here the CDR3 DNA reads TGTGCCAGCAGCCGAGGGGTGTCTTACAGTGAGCAGTTCTTC. Its protein product is CASSRGVSYSEQFF.

V is TRBV7-8 and J is TRBJ2-7; D gene uncertain. The CDR3 length is 14 residues. Germline loops: CDR1 SGHVS, CDR2 FQNEAQ. With 2 bases removed from V and 2 bases from J, the gap between germline ends came to 10 bases. CDR3 amino acids: CASSLFDGTYEQYF. The CDR3 DNA follows: TGTGCCAGCAGCTTATTTGATGGAACCTACGAGCAGTACTTC.

The V and J genes are TRBV30 and TRBJ2-2, with 12 nucleotides matching TRBD2. V trimming: 2 bases; J trimming: 7 bases; junction bases outside the gene matches: 11. The CDR3 extends over 17 amino acids. Germline lookup yields CDR1 GTSNPN and CDR2 SVGIG (reference sequence). DNA of the CDR3: TGTGCCTGGAGTAAACCTAGCGGGAGGGCCTCGCACGGGGAGCTGTTTTTT. This encodes CAWSKPSGRASHGELFF.

The J gene is TRBJ2-4, the V gene TRBV14; D is possibly TRBD1 or TRBD2 (5 bases each). This CDR3 has 15 residues. V lost 3 bases and J 0 bases, leaving 9 bases between the germline ends. In germline, CDR1 is SGHDN, CDR2 FVKESK. The chain's CDR3 is CASSHWDLAKNIQYF. The CDR3 coding sequence is TGTGCCAGCAGCCACTGGGACCTAGCCAAAAACATTCAGTACTTC.

This clonotype has ten or more counts. The chain recombines TRBV6-6 with TRBJ2-1; the match to TRBD2 covers 9 bases. The CDR3 consists of 16 residues. The germline V gene has CDR1 MNHNY and CDR2 SVGAGI (reference sequence). V gave up 6 bases and J gave up 0 bases; unmatched junction bases: 6. The CDR3 is CASSRLADYSYNEQFF. CDR3 DNA: TGTGCCAGCAGCCGACTAGCGGATTACTCCTACAATGAGCAGTTCTTC.

This clonotype was recorded at least ten times. The chain is built from TRBV3-1 and TRBJ1-4, with 8 nucleotides matching TRBD1. Germline V gene lookup returns CDR1 LGHDT and CDR2 YNNKEL (reference sequence). This CDR3 is built from 12 residues. Trimming took 6 bases from V and 13 from J; bases not matched to a gene: 7. The CDR3 loop is CASSRDRGGLFF. The CDR3 DNA sequence: TGTGCCAGCAGTCGCGACAGGGGTGGACTGTTTTTT.

This chain connects TRBV29-1 to TRBJ1-1; TRBD1 matches at 7 bases. CDR1 and CDR2 from the germline V gene are SQVTM and ANQGSEA. The CDR3 spans 12 residues. Unmatched junction bases numbered 5, after V lost 7 bases and J lost 3 bases. DNA for the CDR3: TGCAGCGCCATGACAGGGTACACTGAAGCTTTCTTT. Protein: CSAMTGYTEAFF.

This clonotype was observed at least ten times. The chain combines TRBV6-1 with TRBJ2-1; 16 bases match TRBD2. The CDR3 contains 14 residues. From germline, CDR1 is MNHNS and CDR2 SASEGT. V dropped 5 bases and J dropped 15; count of bases not matched to a gene: 7. This chain's CDR3 is CASSPGLAGGSGFF. The CDR3 DNA reads as TGTGCCAGCAGTCCGGGACTAGCGGGAGGGTCAGGGTTCTTC.

The chain joins TRBV6-6 to TRBJ2-1, with D possibly being TRBD2 (6 bases). CDR1 is MNHNY, CDR2 SVGAGI, per germline (reference sequence). The CDR3 runs 15 residues. Between the trimmed V and J ends, which lost 2 bases and 8 bases, there was a span of 16 bases. The CDR3 reads CASSYILGRDYEQFF. CDR3 nucleotide sequence: TGTGCCAGCAGTTACATTCTTGGGCGGGACTATGAGCAGTTCTTC.

The sample holds one count of this clonotype. V is TRBV14 and J is TRBJ1-3; D not resolved. Trimming took off 0 bases at V and 3 bases at J, with 9 bases between the two ends. Germline V CDR1 and CDR2: SGHDN, FVKESK. This CDR3 spans 15 amino acids. The CDR3 region is CASSQDRGFGNTIYF. The CDR3 nucleotides read TGTGCCAGCAGCCAAGATAGAGGGTTTGGAAACACCATATATTTT.

J is TRBJ2-7 and V is TRBV10-3; D not certain. The CDR3 extends over 12 amino acids. The germline gives CDR1 ENHRY, CDR2 SYGVKD. The V and J ends lost 2 bases and 9 bases respectively, with 11 bases between them. DNA of the CDR3: TGTGCCATCAGTGAGGGGATTTCTATGCAGTACTTC. The encoded protein is CAISEGISMQYF.

This clonotype showed up many times. This CDR3 is CAIRQNTGELFF. The DNA of the CDR3 is TGTGCCATCCGACAGAACACCGGGGAGCTGTTTTTT. The chain recombines TRBV10-3 with TRBJ2-2, with D hard to call. Trimming removed 8 bases from V and 1 base from J, with 5 bases in between. The germline V gene encodes CDR1 ENHRY and CDR2 SYGVKD. This CDR3 spans 12 amino acids.

Notes on this clonotype: A single base separates this from a much larger clone, so it may be a read error. This chain uses TRBV12-3 or TRBV12-4 with TRBJ2-7; D possibly uses TRBD1 or TRBD2 (6 bases each). Deletions cut 3 bases from V and 6 bases from J, with 18 bases between. The CDR3 is 15 amino acids. The CDR3 reads CASSFGGGRNCEQYF. Here the CDR3 DNA reads TGTGCCAGCAGTTTTGGAGGGGGTAGAAACTGCGAGCAGTACTTC.

The V gene is TRBV6-5, the J gene TRBJ1-5, with unresolved D. The CDR3 runs to 13 residues. The germline gives CDR1 MNHEY, CDR2 SVGAGI. The V and J ends lost 5 bases and 3 bases respectively, with 8 bases between them. This CDR3 is CASSRTVNQPQHF. The CDR3 DNA is TGTGCCAGCAGTAGGACGGTCAATCAGCCCCAGCATTTT.

In this sample, this clonotype turned up a few times. The rearrangement joins TRBV4-2 to TRBJ2-1, with D possibly matching TRBD2 (5 bases). CDR3 length equals 16 residues. V lost 0 bases and J lost 9, with 18 bases in between. The germline V gene encodes CDR1 LGHNA and CDR2 YNFKEQ. CDR3 sequence: CASSQDRASRPGEQFF. The CDR3 region has the DNA TGTGCCAGCAGCCAAGACCGGGCTAGCCGCCCGGGTGAGCAGTTCTTC.

This clonotype has ten or more counts. Given the absence of the conserved phenylalanine or tryptophan at the CDR3 end, a read error is likely. The chain couples TRBV6-6 to TRBJ2-1; 8 bases are shared with TRBD2. V was clipped by 5 bases and J by 3 bases; unmatched bases: 6. The CDR3 has 15 amino acids. CDR1 is MNHNY and CDR2 is SVGAGI in the germline V gene (reference sequence). CDR3 coding DNA: TGTGCCAGCAGTAAGGGACTAGATGTCTACAATGAGCAGTTCCTC. Translation: CASSKGLDVYNEQFL.

This clonotype appeared a few times. The chain has TRBV7-9 and TRBJ2-7; 8 bases fit TRBD1. This CDR3 has 14 residues. The germline CDR1 and CDR2 sequences are SEHNR and FQNEAQ (reference sequence). V lost 5 bases to trimming and J lost 6 bases; unmatched junction nucleotides: 9. The CDR3 is CASSPTGDRGEQYF. CDR3 sequence (DNA): TGTGCCAGCAGCCCGACAGGGGACCGGGGCGAGCAGTACTTC.

To note about this clonotype: A read error is the likely source, as a far larger clone sits one nucleotide away. This chain uses TRBV6-2 or TRBV6-3 with TRBJ2-7, with D possibly matching TRBD1 (5 bases). Germline V gives CDR1 MNHEY, CDR2 SVGEGT. The CDR3 runs 12 residues. Trimming stripped 7 bases from V and 5 bases from J, with 12 bases between. CDR3 protein: CASNPDTNEQYF. The CDR3 DNA follows: TGTGCCAGCAACCCGGACACCAACGAGCAGTACTTC.

V is TRBV6-5 and J is TRBJ2-5; TRBD1 is a possible D gene (6 bases). This CDR3 comprises 15 residues. Germline V gene lookup returns CDR1 MNHEY and CDR2 SVGAGI. Trimming left V 5 bases short and J 3 bases short, with 16 bases between. The CDR3 protein is CASSHGTQSKETQYF. The CDR3 nucleotides are TGTGCCAGCAGTCACGGGACACAGTCTAAAGAGACCCAGTACTTC.

This clonotype was found a few times. V and J are TRBV30 and TRBJ2-3; D may be TRBD2 (6 bases). Trimming took off 3 bases at V and 2 bases at J, with 9 bases between the two ends. The CDR3 is 13 residues long. Germline V CDR1 and CDR2: GTSNPN, SVGIG (reference sequence). As DNA, the CDR3 is TGTGCCTGGAGCGGGGGAGCCACAGATACGCAGTATTTT. It is translated as CAWSGGATDTQYF. Looking up the rest from reference TRBV30 and TRBJ2-3 gives the full variable domain: SQTIHQWPATLVQPVGSPLSLECTVEGTSNPNLYWYRQAAGRGLQLLFYSVGIGQISSEVPQNLSASRPQDRQFILSSKKLLLSDSGFYLCAWSGGATDTQYFGPGTRLTVL.